This note documents a single T cell receptor beta chain sequence. This CDR3 is 14 amino acids long. From germline, CDR1 is SGHVS and CDR2 FNYEAQ. Deletions cut 1 base from V and 4 bases from J, with 10 bases between. This entry belongs to a study of identical twins. Each cDNA held unique molecular identifiers, and template switching gave it a universal primer site. TCRdb reanalysed the 5' RACE reads using MiXCR and keeps one entry per CDR3 protein. Among approximately 230,000 distinct CDR3 sequences listed, roughly 13% were seen once. The sequenced sample consisted of memory (CD45RO+) T cells sorted from blood. This sequence originates from a woman aged 18-29 years in good health. The chain recombines TRBV7-6 with TRBJ2-5; TRBD1 or TRBD2 may be the D gene (5 bases each). The CDR3 sequence is CASSLGSRGETQYF. CDR3 sequence (DNA): TGTGCCAGCAGCTTAGGGTCGAGGGGAGAGACCCAGTACTTC.